The entry below describes one T cell receptor (beta chain). What it binds is not known. These data are taken from a study of cytomegalovirus exposure and HLA in healthy donors. Clones were read by immunoSEQ multiplex PCR, and TCRdb kept only the in-frame ones, dropping some. The sample lists 220,000 or so clones, under 95% occurring once. Study results and caveats: The study recorded some 160 TCR beta chains that were cytomegalovirus-associated. It was confirmed in vitro that a few of the CMV-associated chains were specific for CMV antigens. In a later analysis, first-cohort TCR clusters were found to tend to co-occur in the approximately 120 validation repertoires.

The sample comprised PBMCs. The source of this sequence is a woman aged 18-30 years in good health and CMV-seronegative.

DNA for the CDR3: TGTGCCAGTAGTTCAATGAACACTGAAGCTTTCTTT. It yields the protein CASSSMNTEAFF. The rearrangement joins TRBV19 to TRBJ1-1; D unresolved. Trimming removed 5 bases at V and 0 bases at J, with 4 bases between. The CDR3 runs to 12 residues. Germline V gene sequence: CDR1 LNHDA, CDR2 SQIVND (reference sequence).